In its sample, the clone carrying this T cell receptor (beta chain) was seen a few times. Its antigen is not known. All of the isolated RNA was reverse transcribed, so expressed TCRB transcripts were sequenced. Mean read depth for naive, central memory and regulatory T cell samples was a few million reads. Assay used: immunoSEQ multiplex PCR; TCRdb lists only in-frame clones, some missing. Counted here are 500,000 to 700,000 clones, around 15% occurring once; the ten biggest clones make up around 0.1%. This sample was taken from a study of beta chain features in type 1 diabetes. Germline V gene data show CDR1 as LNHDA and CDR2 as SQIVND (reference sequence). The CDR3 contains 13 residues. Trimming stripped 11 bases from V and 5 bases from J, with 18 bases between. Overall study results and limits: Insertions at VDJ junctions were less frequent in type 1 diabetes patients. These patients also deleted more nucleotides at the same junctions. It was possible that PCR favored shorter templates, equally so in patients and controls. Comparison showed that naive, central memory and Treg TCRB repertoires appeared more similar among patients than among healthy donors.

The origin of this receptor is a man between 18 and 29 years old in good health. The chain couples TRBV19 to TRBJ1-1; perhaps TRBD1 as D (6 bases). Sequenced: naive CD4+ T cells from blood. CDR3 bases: TGTGCCGGCAGACAGGACTCGGGGACTGAAGCTTTCTTT. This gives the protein CAGRQDSGTEAFF.